Detailed here is one TCR beta chain. Its antigen is unidentified. Clones were read by immunoSEQ multiplex PCR, and TCRdb kept only the in-frame ones, dropping some. The data show nearly 2 million clones, 85% to 95% seen once. Naive CD8 cells comprised CD45RO-negative, CCR7-positively selected cells, excluding terminally differentiated effector memory CD45RA+ cells. This entry belongs to a study of shared clonotypes between healthy human individuals. Study information: Serving as donors were two women and a few men, whose ages spanned 18 to 49.

General study findings and limits: The study's rarefaction showed incomplete sorted-subset sequencing despite large depth.

This receptor was taken from a man between 18 and 35 years old in good health. Sequencing was done on a sample of naive CD8+ T cells sorted from blood.

In DNA form, the CDR3 reads TGCGCCAGCAGCCTAAGACGGGAGGAAAAACTGTTTTTT. Translation: CASSLRREEKLFF. The chain links TRBV4-1 to TRBJ1-4; no firm D call. Germline V gene lookup returns CDR1 MGHRA and CDR2 YSYEKL. This CDR3 contains 13 residues. Trimming pared 4 bases from V and 8 bases from J, leaving 11 bases between.